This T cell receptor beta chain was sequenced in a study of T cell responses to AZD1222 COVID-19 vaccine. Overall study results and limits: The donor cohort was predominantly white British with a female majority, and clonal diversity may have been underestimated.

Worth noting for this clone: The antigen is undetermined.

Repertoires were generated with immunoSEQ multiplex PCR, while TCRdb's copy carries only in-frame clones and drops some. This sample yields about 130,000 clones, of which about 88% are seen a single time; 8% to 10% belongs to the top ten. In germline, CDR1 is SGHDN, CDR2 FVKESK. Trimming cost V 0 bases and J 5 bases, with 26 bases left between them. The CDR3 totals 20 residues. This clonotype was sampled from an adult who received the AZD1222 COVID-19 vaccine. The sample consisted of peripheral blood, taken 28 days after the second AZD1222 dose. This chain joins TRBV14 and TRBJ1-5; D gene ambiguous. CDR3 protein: CASSQDILLGYGRLDQPQHF. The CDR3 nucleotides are TGTGCCAGCAGCCAAGATATACTGTTAGGCTACGGAAGGCTTGATCAGCCCCAGCATTTT.